This T cell receptor (beta chain) emerged from a study of beta chain features in type 1 diabetes. Study-wide results and caveats: Across all four CD4+ subsets, people with type 1 diabetes showed modestly shorter TCRB CDR3s. Using cDNA template may skew counts toward highly expressing activated cells.

Expressed TCRB transcripts were sequenced, since all the RNA that had been isolated was reverse transcribed. Assay used: immunoSEQ multiplex PCR; TCRdb lists only in-frame clones, some missing. This repertoire shows roughly 230,000 clones, 11% found once; its top ten account for around 0.017%. As for this clone: The antigen remains undetermined.

Germline CDR1 MNHNY, CDR2 SVGAGI (reference sequence). V lost 4 bases and J lost 10; bases outside the gene matches: 6. This CDR3 spans 14 amino acids. V is TRBV6-6 and J is TRBJ2-1; 11 positions match TRBD2. This sequence originates from a young man with type 1 diabetes. Sequenced input: naive CD4+ T cells from blood. The CDR3 reads CASSLLAGAGEQFF. For the CDR3, the DNA is TGTGCCAGCAGTTTACTAGCGGGGGCGGGGGAGCAGTTCTTC.